This entry lists 23 T cell receptor beta chains sequenced from one sample in a study of beta chain features in type 1 diabetes. cDNA synthesis used the whole RNA isolate, giving expressed TCRB sequences. The protocol was immunoSEQ multiplex PCR, while the TCRdb copy is restricted to in-frame clones and leaves out a portion. The data contain about 140,000 clones, approximately 10% of them singletons. The sample taken for sequencing was central memory CD4+ T cells from blood. The source of these receptors is a woman between 40 and 55 years old in good health.

This clone was counted between two and nine times. The chain is built from TRBV7-2 and TRBJ1-5; TRBD1 might be the D (5 bases). V lost 4 bases and J lost 3, with 16 bases in between. The CDR3 totals 16 residues. The germline CDR1 and CDR2 sequences are SGHTA and FQGNSA. CDR3 DNA sequence: TGTGCCAGCAGCTCCATGGCGGGGGGTGTCAATCAGCCCCAGCATTTT. Its translation is CASSSMAGGVNQPQHF.

This clone was found a few times. The chain combines TRBV11-2 with TRBJ1-4; TRBD1 might be the D (6 bases). CDR3 size: 16 residues. Per the germline V gene, CDR1 is SGHAT and CDR2 is FQNNGV. The V gene lost 4 bases and the J gene lost 0 bases, with 12 bases spanning the gap. Here the CDR3 reads CASSSRTETTNEKLFF. The CDR3 DNA is TGTGCCAGCAGCTCGCGGACAGAAACAACTAATGAAAAACTGTTTTTT.

This chain links TRBV18 with TRBJ2-5; 11 positions match TRBD1. The CDR3 length is 16 residues. The trim removed 4 bases at V and 3 bases at J, leaving 7 bases unmatched. The germline CDR1 and CDR2 sequences are KGHSH and LQKENI. CDR3 in DNA: TGTGCCAGCTCACAAAACGGACAGGGGGCGAAAGAGACCCAGTACTTC. Protein sequence: CASSQNGQGAKETQYF.

The chain couples TRBV5-1 to TRBJ2-5; TRBD1 aligns across 7 bases. V lost 4 bases, J lost 4 bases, and 4 bases stayed unmatched. Germline CDR1 reads SGHRS; CDR2 reads YFSETQ. CDR3 length: 13 residues. The chain's CDR3 is CASSTTGRETQYF. The CDR3, as DNA: TGCGCCAGCAGCACGACAGGGAGAGAGACCCAGTACTTC.

The gene calls are TRBV2 and TRBJ2-3; 7 nucleotides align to TRBD2. The V segment lost 7 bases and the J segment 6 bases; nucleotides outside the gene matches: 7. Germline assignment: CDR1 SNHLY and CDR2 FYNNEI. This CDR3 has 13 residues. The CDR3 DNA reads as TGTGCCAGCATGCTAGCGGCCGAGGATACGCAGTATTTT. Amino acid sequence: CASMLAAEDTQYF.

The chain carries TRBV5-1 and TRBJ2-1; 16 bases map to TRBD2. Looked up from germline, CDR1 is SGHRS and CDR2 is YFSETQ. The CDR3 loop spans 19 amino acids. The ends lost 3 bases at V and 0 bases at J; junction bases unmatched: 6. In nucleotides, the CDR3 is TGCGCCAGCAGCTCGGGACTAGCGGGGGGGTTAAGCTCCTACAATGAGCAGTTCTTC. It translates to CASSSGLAGGLSSYNEQFF.

This chain connects TRBV14 to TRBJ1-2; perhaps TRBD1 as D (5 bases). Trimming cost V 8 bases and J 3 bases, with 16 bases left between them. Germline assignment: CDR1 SGHDN and CDR2 FVKESK. This CDR3 region has 14 residues. This chain's CDR3 is CASSVGTSDYGYTF. The CDR3 region has the DNA TGTGCCAGCTCGGTCGGGACTAGCGACTATGGCTACACCTTC.

At least ten counts were recorded for this clone. This chain joins TRBV10-3 and TRBJ2-7; 7 bases line up with TRBD1. Germline V CDR1 and CDR2: ENHRY, SYGVKD. The V gene end was trimmed by 6 bases and the J gene end by 4 bases; junction bases not matched to a gene: 0. The CDR3 runs 11 residues. CDR3 protein: CAISRGYEQYF. The DNA for the CDR3 is TGTGCCATCAGCAGGGGGTACGAGCAGTACTTC.

The chain uses TRBV5-1 and TRBJ1-1, with D possibly being TRBD1 (5 bases). This CDR3 region has 14 residues. Trimming stripped 4 bases from V and 5 bases from J, with 15 bases between. Germline V gene sequence: CDR1 SGHRS, CDR2 YFSETQ. The CDR3, as DNA: TGCGCCAGCAGCCATTGGGGGGGGGAGACTGAAGCTTTCTTT. Translation: CASSHWGGETEAFF. Together with reference TRBV5-1 and TRBJ1-1, the CDR3 gives the full variable domain: KAGVTQTPRYLIKTRGQQVTLSCSPISGHRSVSWYQQTPGQGLQFLFEYFSETQRNKGNFPGRFSGRQFSNSRSEMNVSTLELGDSALYLCASSHWGGETEAFFGQGTRLTVV.

This clone occurred a few times. V usage is TRBV29-1 and J usage is TRBJ2-1; D might be TRBD2 (6 bases). Between the trimmed V and J ends, which lost 0 bases and 2 bases, there was a span of 14 bases. The CDR3 loop spans 16 amino acids. Germline CDR1 and CDR2: SQVTM and ANQGSEA. The CDR3 DNA reads TGCAGCGTTGAAGATGGGAGGCAGCCAACCTACAATGAGCAGTTCTTC. Protein sequence: CSVEDGRQPTYNEQFF.

V and J are TRBV7-2 and TRBJ1-4, with 7 bases matching TRBD1. The CDR3 length is 15 residues. J lost 3 bases, V lost 5 bases, and 6 bases had no gene match. Germline CDR1 is SGHTA and CDR2 is FQGNSA. The CDR3 DNA reads as TGTGCCAGCAGCCGCACAGGGGAAGCTAATGAAAAACTGTTTTTT. This gives the protein CASSRTGEANEKLFF.

The chain uses TRBV2 and TRBJ2-7; 10 bases are shared with TRBD2. The CDR3 is 13 residues long. The V gene end was trimmed by 9 bases and the J gene end by 0 bases; junction bases not matched to a gene: 2. Germline V CDR1 and CDR2: SNHLY, FYNNEI. The CDR3 DNA sequence: TGTGCCAGTAAGCGGGGGGGCTCCTACGAGCAGTACTTC. As protein: CASKRGGSYEQYF.

This clone was seen repeatedly, ten times or more. V and J are TRBV6-4 and TRBJ1-3, with D perhaps matching TRBD1 (5 bases). The germline gives CDR1 MRHNA, CDR2 SNTAGT. CDR3 length: 13 residues. With 10 bases removed from V and 0 bases from J, the gap between germline ends came to 10 bases. The CDR3, as DNA: TGTGCCATGACAGACAGCTCTGGAAACACCATATATTTT. Translated, it gives CAMTDSSGNTIYF.

This clone was recorded many times. V is TRBV7-2 and J is TRBJ2-1; TRBD2 aligns across 7 bases. Per germline, CDR1 SGHTA and CDR2 FQGNSA. The length of the CDR3 is 15 residues. V lost 5 bases and J lost 2; bases outside the gene matches: 6. CDR3 coding DNA: TGTGCCAGCAGCCCTCGGGGGGAAACCTACAATGAGCAGTTCTTC. Translating gives CASSPRGETYNEQFF.

Only a few counts were recorded for this clone. The genes are TRBV6-1 and TRBJ2-5, with D possibly being TRBD1 (5 bases). Near its end, the DNA agrees better with TRBJ2-7, so the J call may be wrong. Germline V gene lookup returns CDR1 MNHNS and CDR2 SASEGT. The CDR3 sequence is 12 residues long. The CDR3 sequence is CASRGDSYEQYF. CDR3 DNA: TGTGCCAGCAGAGGGGACTCCTACGAGCAGTACTTC.

This chain links TRBV6-6 with TRBJ2-7; 10 bases map to TRBD1. CDR3 length: 15 amino acids. CDR1 MNHNY and CDR2 SVGAGI come from the germline V gene (reference sequence). V lost 2 bases and J lost 3; bases outside the gene matches: 4. In DNA, the CDR3 is TGTGCCAGCAGTTACAGCAGGACAGGGGGCTACGAGCAGTACTTC. Its protein is CASSYSRTGGYEQYF.

This clone occurred a few times. V usage is TRBV9 and J usage is TRBJ1-1; TRBD1 matches at 7 bases. Germline V gene lookup returns CDR1 SGDLS and CDR2 YYNGEE. Trimming removed 1 base from V and 1 base from J; junction bases left unmatched: 4. This CDR3 has 15 amino acids. This CDR3 is CASSVRDSGNTEAFF. The CDR3 region has the DNA TGTGCCAGCAGCGTAAGGGACAGCGGGAACACTGAAGCTTTCTTT.

This clone came up many times. Relative to the germline gene, one junction end is altered; a read error may explain this. The chain carries TRBV7-7 and TRBJ2-5; 8 positions agree with TRBD2. Germline values: CDR1 SSHAT, CDR2 FNYEAQ (reference sequence). The CDR3 has 13 amino acids. CDR3: CASSPTSAETQYF. CDR3 DNA: TGTGCTAGCAGCCCGACTAGCGCGGAGACCCAGTACTTC.

This clone was recorded a few times. V gene TRBV6-6 combines with J gene TRBJ2-7; no clear D gene. The V end lost 6 bases, the J end lost 2 bases, and 5 bases lay between the germline ends. The CDR3 length is 11 residues. Germline loops: CDR1 MNHNY, CDR2 SVGAGI (reference sequence). CDR3 amino acids: CASSLTYEQYF. CDR3 sequence (DNA): TGTGCCAGCAGCCTAACCTACGAGCAGTACTTC.

This chain joins TRBV7-2 and TRBJ2-7; the match to TRBD1 covers 10 bases. Germline CDR1 is SGHTA and CDR2 is FQGNSA. Germline trimming cut 1 base from V and 3 bases from J; bases unmatched to any gene: 0. CDR3 length: 14 residues. DNA for the CDR3: TGTGCCAGCAGCTTAGGGGACAGGGGCTACGAGCAGTACTTC. Translation: CASSLGDRGYEQYF.

V is TRBV5-6 and J is TRBJ2-5; 8 nucleotides match TRBD1. The end of the DNA fits TRBJ2-7 better, so the J call may be wrong. The CDR3 sequence is 15 residues long. Germline loops: CDR1 SGHDT, CDR2 YYEEEE. Written as DNA, the CDR3 is TGTGCCAGCAGCTTGTCCGGGACAGGCTCCTACGAGCAGTACTTC. Its translation is CASSLSGTGSYEQYF.

This clone was seen ten or more times. V usage is TRBV14 and J usage is TRBJ1-5, with D unresolved. V dropped 3 bases and J dropped 2 bases, with 5 bases sitting between them. Germline loops: CDR1 SGHDN, CDR2 FVKESK. The CDR3 spans 13 residues. CDR3 residues: CASSHGRNQPQHF. The DNA for the CDR3 is TGTGCCAGCAGCCATGGGCGCAATCAGCCCCAGCATTTT.

This clone was seen more than once but under ten times. The rearrangement uses TRBV5-1 and TRBJ2-5; TRBD1 might be the D (5 bases). Trimming stripped 4 bases from V and 4 bases from J, with 8 bases between. The germline V gene encodes CDR1 SGHRS and CDR2 YFSETQ. The CDR3 runs to 12 residues. Here the CDR3 DNA reads TGCGCCAGCAGCCAGGGCCGAGAGACCCAGTACTTC. Translated, it gives CASSQGRETQYF.